Reported below is one T cell receptor (beta chain). This entry belongs to a study of blood T cell repertoires in COVID-19. Sequencing used immunoSEQ multiplex PCR; TCRdb keeps in-frame clones, though not all of them. Of about 360,000 clones in the sample, 70% to 90% were seen once. Germline loops: CDR1 SEHNR, CDR2 FQNEAQ (reference sequence). With 0 bases clipped from V and 8 bases from J, the junction kept 9 bases outside the gene matches. This CDR3 comprises 15 residues. The source of this sequence is a woman aged 40 to 50 with acute COVID-19. Sequenced material: PBMCs or T cells enriched from blood (not recorded which). The V call is TRBV7-9, the J call TRBJ1-2; 7 positions match TRBD1. DNA for the CDR3: TGTGCCAGCAGCTTAGCTCGAAAGGGGGCGGGAGGCTACACCTTC. The encoded protein is CASSLARKGAGGYTF.